Listed below are T cell receptor beta chains from one sample, sequenced in a study of regulatory T cells in long-lasting Graves disease. MiXCR, applied by TCRdb to the multiplex PCR reads, yields one record per CDR3 protein. The sample carries over 250,000 distinct CDR3 sequences, roughly a fifth recorded once. The sequencing used peripheral blood mononuclear cells (PBMCs), collected when the disease was refractory, from a patient treated with antithyroid drugs. These receptors all stem from a female donor with Graves disease. CDR3s include the opening cysteine and the closing phenylalanine or tryptophan. The D gene is left open where the match is weak. Size is stated for part of the rows, as once, few or many counts, or as a class when the clone is expanded.

V gene: TRBV28; clone size: -; D gene: TRBD2; CDR3 length: 16; J gene: TRBJ2-5; CDR3 protein: CASPPSVSGSSETQYF; CDR3 DNA: TGTGCCAGTCCCCCCTCGGTGAGCGGGAGTTCGGAGACCCAGTACTTC
V gene: TRBV30; clone size: -; D gene: TRBD2; CDR3 length: 15; J gene: TRBJ2-2; CDR3 protein: CAWNVVRGSSGELFF; CDR3 DNA: TGTGCCTGGAATGTTGTGCGCGGGAGCTCCGGGGAGCTGTTTTTT
V gene: TRBV28; clone size: many; D gene: TRBD1; CDR3 length: 17; J gene: TRBJ1-3; CDR3 protein: CASSLSRGQVSGNTIYF; CDR3 DNA: TGTGCCAGCAGTTTATCCCGCGGACAGGTCTCTGGAAACACCATATATTTT
V gene: TRBV20-1; clone size: few; D gene: TRBD2; CDR3 length: 14; J gene: TRBJ2-2; CDR3 protein: CSASTSGKSGELFF; CDR3 DNA: TGCAGTGCTAGCACTAGCGGGAAGTCCGGGGAGCTGTTTTTT
V gene: TRBV12-3/TRBV12-4; clone size: many; D gene: TRBD2; CDR3 length: 15; J gene: TRBJ2-5; CDR3 protein: CASSLGTRGEETQYF; CDR3 DNA: TGTGCCAGCAGTTTAGGGACTAGGGGTGAAGAGACCCAGTACTTC
V gene: TRBV19; clone size: -; D gene: -; CDR3 length: 15; J gene: TRBJ2-7; CDR3 protein: CASSKSPSGYHEQYF; CDR3 DNA: TGTGCCAGTAGTAAGTCGCCCTCAGGGTACCACGAGCAGTACTTC
V gene: TRBV29-1; clone size: -; D gene: -; CDR3 length: 14; J gene: TRBJ2-3; CDR3 protein: CSVAAGNFADTQYF; CDR3 DNA: TGCAGCGTTGCGGCGGGTAATTTCGCAGATACGCAGTATTTT
V gene: TRBV20-1; clone size: -; D gene: TRBD1; CDR3 length: 14; J gene: TRBJ2-7; CDR3 protein: CSARRQGENYEQYF; CDR3 DNA: TGCAGTGCTAGACGACAGGGGGAAAACTACGAGCAGTACTTC
V gene: TRBV5-1; clone size: many; D gene: TRBD1; CDR3 length: 13; J gene: TRBJ2-7; CDR3 protein: CASSLGPGGEQYF; CDR3 DNA: TGCGCCAGCAGCTTGGGGCCAGGGGGCGAGCAGTACTTC
V gene: TRBV7-2; clone size: -; D gene: TRBD1; CDR3 length: 15; J gene: TRBJ2-7; CDR3 protein: CASSYRQGSSYEQYF; CDR3 DNA: TGCGCCAGCAGCTATAGACAGGGTAGCTCCTACGAGCAGTACTTC
V gene: TRBV20-1; clone size: few; D gene: -; CDR3 length: 13; J gene: TRBJ2-4; CDR3 protein: CSASGTGGGIQYF; CDR3 DNA: TGCAGTGCTAGTGGAACAGGGGGGGGCATTCAGTACTTC
V gene: TRBV28; clone size: -; D gene: -; CDR3 length: 16; J gene: TRBJ2-6; CDR3 protein: CASGGSISSGANVLTF; CDR3 DNA: TGTGCCAGCGGGGGCAGTATAAGCTCTGGGGCCAACGTCCTGACTTTC
V gene: TRBV6-2/TRBV6-3; clone size: -; D gene: -; CDR3 length: 15; J gene: TRBJ1-3; CDR3 protein: CASSYAGVSGNTIYF; CDR3 DNA: TGTGCCAGCAGTTACGCCGGGGTCTCTGGAAACACCATATATTTT
V gene: TRBV20-1; clone size: many; D gene: TRBD1; CDR3 length: 15; J gene: TRBJ2-7; CDR3 protein: CSASRSGTGATEQYF; CDR3 DNA: TGCAGTGCTAGCCGCTCCGGGACAGGGGCGACCGAGCAGTACTTC
V gene: TRBV12-3/TRBV12-4; clone size: few; D gene: -; CDR3 length: 15; J gene: TRBJ1-6; CDR3 protein: CASTPGPTPNSPLHF; CDR3 DNA: TGTGCCAGCACCCCGGGTCCGACGCCGAATTCACCCCTCCACTTT
V gene: TRBV5-5; clone size: -; D gene: TRBD1; CDR3 length: 14; J gene: TRBJ1-6; CDR3 protein: CASRPGQPNSPLHF; CDR3 DNA: TGTGCCAGCAGGCCGGGACAGCCGAATTCACCCCTCCACTTT
V gene: TRBV4-1; clone size: -; D gene: TRBD1; CDR3 length: 15; J gene: TRBJ1-1; CDR3 protein: CASRWMGQANTEAFF; CDR3 DNA: TGCGCCAGCAGATGGATGGGACAGGCGAACACTGAAGCTTTCTTT
V gene: TRBV7-2; clone size: -; D gene: -; CDR3 length: 14; J gene: TRBJ1-2; CDR3 protein: CASSSDLGRRGYTF; CDR3 DNA: TGTGCCAGCAGCTCAGATCTTGGGAGGCGCGGCTACACCTTC
V gene: TRBV11-2; clone size: many; D gene: -; CDR3 length: 14; J gene: TRBJ2-5; CDR3 protein: CASSLNRARETQYF; CDR3 DNA: TGTGCCAGCAGCTTAAACAGGGCGCGAGAGACCCAGTACTTC
V gene: TRBV28; clone size: many; D gene: TRBD2; CDR3 length: 14; J gene: TRBJ2-7; CDR3 protein: CASSLVLGTTEQYF; CDR3 DNA: TGTGCCAGCAGTTTAGTTCTCGGGACTACCGAGCAGTACTTC
V gene: TRBV18; clone size: many; D gene: -; CDR3 length: 14; J gene: TRBJ2-5; CDR3 protein: CASSPPGTPETQYF; CDR3 DNA: TGTGCCAGCTCACCACCGGGAACTCCAGAGACCCAGTACTTC
V gene: TRBV11-2; clone size: -; D gene: TRBD2; CDR3 length: 18; J gene: TRBJ2-1; CDR3 protein: CASSPNQAAGGADNEQFF; CDR3 DNA: TGTGCCAGCAGCCCTAATCAGGCAGCGGGAGGGGCCGACAATGAGCAGTTCTTC
V gene: TRBV6-1; clone size: many; D gene: TRBD1; CDR3 length: 13; J gene: TRBJ1-4; CDR3 protein: CASSVDRSEKLFF; CDR3 DNA: TGTGCCAGCAGTGTGGACAGGAGTGAAAAACTGTTTTTT
V gene: TRBV13; clone size: many; D gene: TRBD1; CDR3 length: 13; J gene: TRBJ2-7; CDR3 protein: CASSEGQANEQYF; CDR3 DNA: TGTGCCAGCAGCGAGGGACAGGCCAACGAGCAGTACTTC
V gene: TRBV6-1; clone size: -; D gene: -; CDR3 length: 12; J gene: TRBJ1-4; CDR3 protein: CASSEAEEKLFF; CDR3 DNA: TGTGCCAGCAGTGAAGCAGAAGAAAAACTGTTTTTT
V gene: TRBV19; clone size: -; D gene: TRBD1; CDR3 length: 16; J gene: TRBJ1-5; CDR3 protein: CASSALGTEGNQPQHF; CDR3 DNA: TGTGCCAGTAGTGCCCTGGGGACAGAGGGCAATCAGCCCCAGCATTTT
V gene: TRBV7-9; clone size: -; D gene: -; CDR3 length: 15; J gene: TRBJ2-7; CDR3 protein: CASSLEDGSSYEQYF; CDR3 DNA: TGTGCCAGCAGCTTAGAGGACGGGTCCTCCTACGAGCAGTACTTC
V gene: TRBV30; clone size: many; D gene: -; CDR3 length: 14; J gene: TRBJ1-4; CDR3 protein: CAWATATINEKLFF; CDR3 DNA: TGTGCCTGGGCTACGGCTACCATTAATGAAAAACTGTTTTTT
V gene: TRBV30; clone size: -; D gene: TRBD1; CDR3 length: 15; J gene: TRBJ2-3; CDR3 protein: CAWSVQGVRTDTQYF; CDR3 DNA: TGTGCCTGGAGTGTACAGGGGGTTAGAACAGATACGCAGTATTTT
V gene: TRBV27; clone size: many; D gene: -; CDR3 length: 13; J gene: TRBJ2-5; CDR3 protein: CASARGLRETQYF; CDR3 DNA: TGTGCCAGCGCCCGGGGGTTACGTGAGACCCAGTACTTC
V gene: TRBV24-1; clone size: once; D gene: -; CDR3 length: 16; J gene: TRBJ2-3; CDR3 protein: CATSDFRGANTDTQYF; CDR3 DNA: TGTGCCACCAGTGACTTTCGAGGGGCCAACACAGATACGCAGTATTTT
V gene: TRBV6-5; clone size: -; D gene: TRBD1; CDR3 length: 16; J gene: TRBJ1-5; CDR3 protein: CASSYSRTGDNQPQHF; CDR3 DNA: TGTGCCAGCAGTTACTCGAGGACAGGGGACAATCAGCCCCAGCATTTT
V gene: TRBV28; clone size: -; D gene: -; CDR3 length: 11; J gene: TRBJ2-1; CDR3 protein: CASSPMNEQFF; CDR3 DNA: TGTGCCAGCAGTCCGATGAATGAGCAGTTCTTC
V gene: TRBV3-1; clone size: many; D gene: -; CDR3 length: 16; J gene: TRBJ1-2; CDR3 protein: CASSQSPTGGDYGYTF; CDR3 DNA: TGTGCCAGCAGCCAAAGCCCCACAGGAGGCGACTATGGCTACACCTTC
V gene: TRBV10-2; clone size: -; D gene: TRBD1; CDR3 length: 15; J gene: TRBJ1-6; CDR3 protein: CASSESGQNNSPLHF; CDR3 DNA: TGCGCCAGCAGTGAGTCGGGACAGAATAATTCACCCCTCCACTTT
V gene: TRBV7-2; clone size: -; D gene: TRBD2; CDR3 length: 16; J gene: TRBJ2-2; CDR3 protein: CASSLELAANTGELFF; CDR3 DNA: TGTGCCAGCAGCTTAGAACTAGCGGCGAACACCGGGGAGCTGTTTTTT
V gene: TRBV10-3; clone size: many; D gene: TRBD1; CDR3 length: 15; J gene: TRBJ1-2; CDR3 protein: CAISPGTDWGYGYTF; CDR3 DNA: TGTGCCATCAGCCCGGGGACAGACTGGGGCTATGGCTACACCTTC
V gene: TRBV7-2; clone size: few; D gene: -; CDR3 length: 13; J gene: TRBJ1-4; CDR3 protein: CASSFRGREKLFF; CDR3 DNA: TGTGCCAGCAGCTTCCGGGGGCGTGAAAAACTGTTTTTT
V gene: TRBV6-5; clone size: -; D gene: -; CDR3 length: 14; J gene: TRBJ1-1; CDR3 protein: CASSYGAMNTEAFF; CDR3 DNA: TGTGCCAGCAGTTACGGGGCCATGAACACTGAAGCTTTCTTT
V gene: TRBV6-2/TRBV6-3; clone size: many; D gene: -; CDR3 length: 15; J gene: TRBJ2-5; CDR3 protein: CASSSPRGTQETQYF; CDR3 DNA: TGTGCCAGCAGTTCTCCTCGTGGGACGCAAGAGACCCAGTACTTC
V gene: TRBV28; clone size: many; D gene: -; CDR3 length: 13; J gene: TRBJ2-7; CDR3 protein: CASSLWIAPEQYF; CDR3 DNA: TGTGCCAGCAGTTTATGGATCGCGCCTGAGCAGTACTTC